What follows are 32 T cell receptor beta chains derived from one specimen sequenced in a study of shared clonotypes between healthy human individuals. Assay used: immunoSEQ multiplex PCR; TCRdb lists only in-frame clones, some missing. This table holds roughly 720,000 clones, about 90% found once. Specimen: memory CD8+ T cells from PBMCs. Subset described: CD45RO+ cells pooled with CCR7-negative TemRA cells. All receptors come from a young man in good health. Some clones in this sample may be carry-over from other donors' samples.

The gene calls are TRBV6-1 and TRBJ2-1; D is possibly TRBD2 (7 bases). This CDR3 has 13 amino acids. Germline CDR1 and CDR2: MNHNS and SASEGT. V was pared by 5 bases and J by 10 bases, with 15 bases between. Written as DNA, the CDR3 is TGTGCCAGCAGTCCTCGGGGAGGGGGGGAGCAGTTCTTC. It is translated as CASSPRGGGEQFF.

A single count supports this clone. The rearrangement links TRBV9 to TRBJ2-7, with no clear D. The V gene's germline CDR1 is SGDLS and CDR2 YYNGEE. The V end lost 0 bases, the J end lost 3 bases, and 7 bases lay between the germline ends. This CDR3 has 13 amino acids. The CDR3 region is CASSVGLNYEQYF. The CDR3 DNA sequence: TGTGCCAGCAGCGTAGGATTGAACTACGAGCAGTACTTC.

V is TRBV7-9 and J is TRBJ2-1; D is possibly TRBD2 (6 bases). The germline V gene has CDR1 SEHNR and CDR2 FQNEAQ (reference sequence). The CDR3 loop spans 16 amino acids. With 7 bases removed from V and 5 bases from J, the gap between germline ends came to 21 bases. CDR3 protein: CASINKSGGRNNEQFF. CDR3 nucleotides: TGTGCCAGCATCAATAAGTCAGGAGGGCGGAACAATGAGCAGTTCTTC.

The chain joins TRBV18 to TRBJ1-4; D is unclear. The ends were cut back, 2 bases at V and 3 bases at J, with 10 bases in the middle. Germline V lookup: CDR1 KGHSH, CDR2 LQKENI. CDR3 length: 15 amino acids. Here the CDR3 reads CASSPGRGANEKLFF. The DNA for the CDR3 is TGTGCCAGCTCACCAGGACGGGGAGCTAATGAAAAACTGTTTTTT.

This rearrangement joins TRBV29-1 to TRBJ2-3; possible D gene TRBD1, 5 bases. The CDR3 extends over 15 amino acids. The V and J ends lost 0 bases and 0 bases respectively, with 10 bases between them. Germline lookup yields CDR1 SQVTM and CDR2 ANQGSEA. The CDR3 spells CSVEDHQGSTDTQYF. Here the CDR3 DNA reads TGCAGCGTTGAAGATCACCAGGGCAGCACAGATACGCAGTATTTT.

The chain has TRBV19 and TRBJ2-1; D is unresolved. V dropped 6 bases and J dropped 3 bases, with 9 bases sitting between them. Germline CDR1 is LNHDA and CDR2 is SQIVND (reference sequence). This CDR3 is built from 13 residues. This CDR3 reads CASSDRVYNEQFF. CDR3 bases: TGTGCCAGTAGCGACCGCGTCTACAATGAGCAGTTCTTC.

The chain combines TRBV27 with TRBJ2-3; no clear D gene. V was trimmed by 8 bases and J by 1 base, leaving 16 bases between them. The CDR3 spans 15 residues. Germline-derived CDR1 and CDR2 are MNHEY and SMNVEV (reference sequence). The CDR3 loop is CASRPSMSRTDTQYF. The CDR3, as DNA: TGTGCCAGCCGTCCGTCCATGAGCCGCACAGATACGCAGTATTTT.

In regard to this clone: This probably arose from a read error, given a far larger clone one base away. CDR3 sequence reads: CASSPFPSGRAEAQYF. The CDR3 nucleotides are TGTGCCAGCAGCCCTTTTCCTAGCGGGAGGGCCGAGGCCCAGTACTTC. The rearrangement joins TRBV11-2 to TRBJ2-5; 12 nucleotides match TRBD2. J gave up 9 bases and V 5 bases, and 13 bases lay outside the gene matches. Germline assignment: CDR1 SGHAT and CDR2 FQNNGV. The CDR3 extends over 16 amino acids.

The chain links TRBV6-4 to TRBJ2-3; 9 bases align to TRBD2. The V and J ends lost 11 bases and 0 bases, in that order; junction bases with no gene match: 9. CDR1 is MRHNA, CDR2 SNTAGT, per germline. The CDR3 totals 15 residues. CDR3 DNA sequence: TGTGCCTGCTCGATGGCGGGAGGGAGCACAGATACGCAGTATTTT. This encodes CACSMAGGSTDTQYF.

This clone was detected once. This sequence joins TRBV7-8 and TRBJ2-7, with D possibly called TRBD1 or TRBD2 (6 bases each). Trimming cost V 2 bases and J 2 bases, with 16 bases left between them. The CDR3 is 16 residues long. CDR1 is SGHVS and CDR2 is FQNEAQ in the germline V gene. CDR3 coding DNA: TGTGCCAGCAGCTTAAGGTCCAAGGGGGGTACCTACGAGCAGTACTTC. As protein: CASSLRSKGGTYEQYF.

The gene calls are TRBV5-6 and TRBJ1-2, with TRBD1 as a possible D gene (5 bases). V gave up 4 bases and J gave up 1 base, with 23 bases separating them. Looked up from germline, CDR1 is SGHDT and CDR2 is YYEEEE. This CDR3 spans 18 amino acids. As DNA, the CDR3 is TGTGCCAGCAGCCTCCAGGGACGGCCATATTTGGGTAACTATGGCTACACCTTC. Its translation: CASSLQGRPYLGNYGYTF.

This clone was detected once. V and J are TRBV28 and TRBJ2-3, with D perhaps given as TRBD1 or TRBD2 (6 bases each). The germline CDR1 and CDR2 sequences are MDHEN and SYDVKM. V was pared by 2 bases and J by 4 bases, with 16 bases between. CDR3 length equals 16 residues. The CDR3, as DNA: TGTGCCAGCAGTTTAGGCCCCGAGGGGGGCGCAGATACGCAGTATTTT. Protein sequence: CASSLGPEGGADTQYF.

The rearrangement joins TRBV19 to TRBJ1-2; a possible D gene is TRBD1 (5 bases). The germline V gene has CDR1 LNHDA and CDR2 SQIVND (reference sequence). V was clipped by 5 bases and J by 4 bases, with 17 bases between them. The CDR3 sequence is 15 residues long. CDR3 in DNA: TGTGCCAGTAGTGCCCGGGACGGAAGAACCTATGGCTACACCTTC. It encodes CASSARDGRTYGYTF.

The rearrangement joins TRBV10-1 to TRBJ2-7; 9 positions match TRBD1. CDR3 size: 14 residues. CDR1 and CDR2 from the germline V gene are WNHNN and SYGVQD (reference sequence). The trim removed 7 bases at V and 2 bases at J, leaving 6 bases unmatched. The CDR3 nucleotides are TGCGCCAGCACGGGGACAGGGACCCCCTACGAGCAGTACTTC. Its protein product is CASTGTGTPYEQYF.

As for this clone: A far larger clone differs by one base, so this is likely a read error. Within the sample, other DNA sequences also encode this same CDR3. The genes are TRBV6-5 and TRBJ1-2, with TRBD1 as a possible D gene (6 bases). Germline CDR1 is MNHEY and CDR2 is SVGAGI. This CDR3 region has 13 residues. Deletions cut 5 bases from V and 7 bases from J, with 14 bases between. The CDR3 coding sequence is TGTGCCAGCAGTGAAACAGGGTTGGGTGGCTACACCTTC. Amino acids: CASSETGLGGYTF.

V gene TRBV15 combines with J gene TRBJ2-2; D ambiguous. The CDR3 totals 14 residues. V shed 5 bases and J shed 3 bases, with 10 bases lying between them. Germline CDR1 is LNHNV and CDR2 is YYDKDF (reference sequence). CDR3 DNA sequence: TGTGCCACCAGCGACCAGAGCGACACCGGGGAGCTGTTTTTT. Its protein product is CATSDQSDTGELFF.

The chain employs TRBV7-9 and TRBJ2-7, with 7 bases identical to TRBD2. The V gene end was trimmed by 5 bases and the J gene end by 2 bases; junction bases not matched to a gene: 6. CDR1 SEHNR and CDR2 FQNEAQ come from the germline V gene (reference sequence). CDR3 length equals 14 residues. This CDR3 is CASSNRDYTYEQYF. The CDR3 nucleotides are TGTGCCAGCAGCAACCGGGACTACACCTACGAGCAGTACTTC.

The gene calls are TRBV27 and TRBJ2-1; 9 nucleotides match TRBD1. This CDR3 has 18 residues. Germline assignment: CDR1 MNHEY and CDR2 SMNVEV (reference sequence). V was clipped by 2 bases and J by 8 bases; unmatched bases: 16. This CDR3 is CASSLRSVWDRERDEQFF. CDR3 in DNA: TGTGCCAGCAGTTTACGTAGCGTGTGGGACAGGGAACGTGATGAGCAGTTCTTC.

This clone came up a few times. The chain links TRBV4-1 to TRBJ1-1; 8 positions match TRBD1. V shed 1 base and J 4 bases; nucleotides not matched to a gene: 8. CDR1 is MGHRA, CDR2 YSYEKL, per germline. CDR3 length equals 16 residues. The CDR3 bases are TGCGCCAGCAGCCAAGGCGACAGGGGAACGGGCACTGAAGCTTTCTTT. It is translated as CASSQGDRGTGTEAFF.

The CDR3 loop is CASSQGGTGPGNTIYF. CDR3 DNA: TGTGCCAGCAGCCAAGGAGGGACAGGGCCGGGAAACACCATATATTTT. This chain links TRBV7-9 with TRBJ1-3, with TRBD1 matching 9 bases. The CDR3 consists of 16 residues. Unmatched junction bases numbered 9, after V lost 5 bases and J lost 4 bases. Germline V CDR1 and CDR2: SEHNR, FQNEAQ (reference sequence). Complete variable domain (other parts from reference TRBV7-9 and TRBJ1-3): DTGVSQNPRHKITKRGQNVTFRCDPISEHNRLYWYRQTLGQGPEFLTYFQNEAQLEKSRLLSDRFSAERPKGSFSTLEIQRTEQGDSAMYLCASSQGGTGPGNTIYFGEGSWLTVV.

The gene calls are TRBV15 and TRBJ1-1, with D possibly TRBD1 on 6 matching bases. Germline CDR1 reads LNHNV; CDR2 reads YYDKDF (reference sequence). V was clipped by 3 bases and J by 8 bases, with 16 bases between them. The CDR3 spans 14 residues. The CDR3 region has the DNA TGTGCCACCAGCAGCAGAGCGGGGGGGGCCGAAGCTTTCTTT. As protein: CATSSRAGGAEAFF. The whole variable domain, remainder taken from reference TRBV15 and TRBJ1-1, is DAMVIQNPRYQVTQFGKPVTLSCSQTLNHNVMYWYQQKSSQAPKLLFHYYDKDFNNEADTPDNFQSRRPNTSFCFLDIRSPGLGDTAMYLCATSSRAGGAEAFFGQGTRLTVV.

This clone has only a few counts. The V and J genes are TRBV29-1 and TRBJ2-7; D may be TRBD2 (5 bases). Trimming cost V 6 bases and J 5 bases, with 20 bases left between them. CDR1 SQVTM and CDR2 ANQGSEA come from the germline V gene. The CDR3 contains 14 residues. The CDR3 coding sequence is TGCAGCGTGTTAAGGGAGAGTGCGGAAAACGAGCAGTACTTC. It codes for CSVLRESAENEQYF.

This chain connects TRBV27 to TRBJ1-2; D is uncertain. The V end was cut by 10 bases, the J end by 5 bases, with 17 bases between. The germline V gene encodes CDR1 MNHEY and CDR2 SMNVEV (reference sequence). CDR3 length: 13 amino acids. The CDR3 DNA sequence: TGTGCCACTCTTCCCTCGGGCAGTTATGGCTACACCTTC. Translated, it gives CATLPSGSYGYTF.

This rearrangement joins TRBV19 to TRBJ1-2, with a possible D match to TRBD1 (5 bases). The CDR3 length is 13 residues. CDR1 is LNHDA, CDR2 SQIVND, per germline (reference sequence). V was clipped by 1 base and J by 7 bases, with 10 bases between them. The CDR3 nucleotides read TGTGCCAGTAGTATAGGGACACACACTGGCTACACCTTC. Protein: CASSIGTHTGYTF.

The chain has TRBV27 and TRBJ2-7; no clear D. The CDR3 consists of 13 residues. The germline gives CDR1 MNHEY, CDR2 SMNVEV (reference sequence). V was clipped by 5 bases and J by 9 bases, with 17 bases between them. The CDR3 DNA sequence: TGTGCCAGCAGTCTAGACTCCTCGCCCGGGCAGTACTTC. As protein: CASSLDSSPGQYF.

The chain links TRBV7-9 to TRBJ1-2, with 8 bases identical to TRBD1. The CDR3 has 14 residues. The J segment lost 7 bases and the V segment lost 3 bases, leaving 7 bases of the junction unmatched. Per the germline V gene, CDR1 is SEHNR and CDR2 is FQNEAQ (reference sequence). The CDR3 DNA is TGTGCCAGCAGCTTCCCTCCAGGGGGCTTTGGCTACACCTTC. Translation gives CASSFPPGGFGYTF.

This chain uses TRBV4-3 with TRBJ1-1, with a weak D call TRBD1 (6 bases). Germline V gives CDR1 LGHNA, CDR2 YSLEER. This CDR3 comprises 14 residues. V lost 5 bases, J lost 3 bases, and 13 bases lay in between. The CDR3 is CASSTGIVDTEAFF. The CDR3 DNA sequence: TGCGCCAGCAGCACAGGGATTGTGGACACTGAAGCTTTCTTT.

The chain is built from TRBV29-1 and TRBJ2-7, with D perhaps given as TRBD1 or TRBD2 (6 bases each). Germline CDR1 SQVTM, CDR2 ANQGSEA. This CDR3 has 13 residues. Trimming cost V 6 bases and J 2 bases, with 14 bases left between them. The DNA of the CDR3 is TGCAGCGTACTCCCCGGGGGCACCTACGAGCAGTACTTC. Encoded protein: CSVLPGGTYEQYF.

V is TRBV28 and J is TRBJ2-3, with D perhaps given as TRBD1 or TRBD2 (5 bases each). V lost 5 bases, J lost 14 bases, and 20 bases lay in between. CDR1 is MDHEN and CDR2 is SYDVKM in the germline V gene. CDR3 length: 13 amino acids. CDR3 DNA: TGTGCCAGCAGTCCCGACCCTCCGGGACCAGGGTATTTT. Protein product: CASSPDPPGPGYF.

This rearrangement joins TRBV7-9 to TRBJ2-3; the match to TRBD2 covers 11 bases. V lost 5 bases to trimming and J lost 3 bases; unmatched junction nucleotides: 7. There are 16 residues in the CDR3. The germline V gene has CDR1 SEHNR and CDR2 FQNEAQ (reference sequence). CDR3 nucleotides: TGTGCCAGCAGCCCCCAACTAGCGGGAGTAACAGATACGCAGTATTTT. This translates into CASSPQLAGVTDTQYF.

The V call is TRBV11-2, the J call TRBJ2-1; TRBD2 might be the D (7 bases). The CDR3 sequence is 16 residues long. The V and J ends lost 0 bases and 5 bases respectively, with 14 bases between them. Germline V lookup: CDR1 SGHAT, CDR2 FQNNGV. This CDR3 reads CASSLDWGLADNEQFF. The DNA for the CDR3 is TGTGCCAGCAGCTTAGACTGGGGGCTAGCGGACAATGAGCAGTTCTTC.

The chain combines TRBV9 with TRBJ2-5; D uncertain. Germline V gene sequence: CDR1 SGDLS, CDR2 YYNGEE. The CDR3 length is 15 residues. The V end lost 4 bases, the J end lost 2 bases, and 15 bases lay between the germline ends. The DNA for the CDR3 is TGTGCCAGCAGCCCCAGACGGTACGGGCAAGAGACCCAGTACTTC. Translation gives CASSPRRYGQETQYF.